This T cell receptor (beta chain) was sequenced for a study of T-cell memory formation after mild COVID-19. This CDR3 spans 14 amino acids. The germline CDR1 and CDR2 sequences are SGHAT and FQNNGV. Trimming stripped 5 bases from V and 1 base from J, with 11 bases between. TCRdb ran MiXCR on the 5' RACE reads and lists one entry per CDR3 protein. The sample yields almost 45,000 distinct CDR3 sequences, roughly 7% seen once. Sequences were obtained from PBMCs or a T cell subset sorted from them (not recorded which). The chain carries TRBV11-2 and TRBJ1-2; D unresolved. The TCR sequence derives from an adult who had mild COVID-19 (a few samples of this study predate the infection). Cell type and time point are not known. CDR3 in amino acids: CASSPYRNNYGYTF. Here the CDR3 DNA reads TGTGCCAGCAGCCCCTACAGAAATAACTATGGCTACACCTTC.